One sample yielded the 11 T cell receptor beta chains listed below, sequenced in a study of blood T cell repertoires in COVID-19. Only in-frame clones appear in the TCRdb table, and some are missing; sequencing was by immunoSEQ multiplex PCR. The sample contains about 230,000 clones, over 80% of which appear only once. Source material: peripheral blood. These TCRs come from a woman between 70 and 85 years old with active or convalescent COVID-19.

This chain connects TRBV6-5 to TRBJ2-2; D gene unclear. This CDR3 contains 14 residues. CDR1 is MNHEY and CDR2 is SVGAGI in the germline V gene. V shed 0 bases and J shed 4 bases, with 6 bases lying between them. CDR3 loop: CASSYSRVTGELFF. The CDR3 coding sequence is TGTGCCAGCAGTTACTCTCGGGTCACCGGGGAGCTGTTTTTT.

This clone was seen a few times. The chain couples TRBV7-9 to TRBJ1-1; 8 bases map to TRBD1. The CDR3 sequence is 15 residues long. CDR1 and CDR2 (germline): SEHNR, FQNEAQ (reference sequence). Trimming took 6 bases from V and 11 from J; bases not matched to a gene: 17. CDR3 protein: CASSLGGQGVRYAFF. In DNA, the CDR3 is TGTGCCAGCAGTTTGGGAGGACAGGGAGTAAGATATGCTTTCTTT.

In nucleotides, the CDR3 is TGTGCCAGCAGCCAAGGTTGGGGAGTCACTGAAGCTTTCTTT. Its translation is CASSQGWGVTEAFF. V gene TRBV3-1 (or the pseudogene TRBV3-2) combines with J gene TRBJ1-1; D ambiguous. The CDR3 loop spans 14 amino acids. Germline V lookup: CDR1 LGHDT, CDR2 YNNKEL (reference sequence). V lost 1 base and J 4 bases, leaving 10 bases between the germline ends.

This clone turned up a few times. The chain uses TRBV2 and TRBJ1-5; no firm D call. The CDR3 totals 12 residues. The V gene's germline CDR1 is SNHLY and CDR2 FYNNEI. V lost 8 bases and J 4 bases, leaving 9 bases between the germline ends. The CDR3 is CASGRENQPQHF. Here the CDR3 DNA reads TGTGCCAGCGGGAGAGAAAATCAGCCCCAGCATTTT.

This chain connects TRBV13 to TRBJ2-7; 11 bases are shared with TRBD1. Trimming removed 4 bases from V and 6 bases from J; junction bases left unmatched: 5. Germline V gene sequence: CDR1 PRHDT, CDR2 FYEKMQ (reference sequence). The CDR3 extends over 14 amino acids. The CDR3 here is CASSSGTGGGEQYF. The CDR3 bases are TGTGCCAGCAGCTCCGGGACAGGGGGAGGCGAGCAGTACTTC.

As for this clone: This CDR3 is also generated by other DNA sequences in the sample. V is TRBV18 and J is TRBJ2-5, with 7 bases that match TRBD2. CDR1 and CDR2 (germline): KGHSH, LQKENI. This CDR3 comprises 14 residues. V trimming: 1 base; J trimming: 4 bases; junction bases outside the gene matches: 3. The CDR3 protein is CASSPRGGRETQYF. In DNA, the CDR3 is TGTGCCAGCTCACCACGGGGGGGGAGAGAGACCCAGTACTTC.

The CDR3 loop is CASRNSFTDTQYF. The CDR3 bases are TGTGCCAGCAGGAACAGCTTTACAGATACGCAGTATTTT. The V gene is TRBV12-3 or TRBV12-4, the J gene TRBJ2-3; D call uncertain. The ends were cut back, 6 bases at V and 3 bases at J, with 10 bases in the middle. The CDR3 runs to 13 residues.

V is TRBV7-9 and J is TRBJ1-2; no clear D. The CDR3 extends over 14 amino acids. The V gene lost 5 bases and the J gene lost 4 bases, with 14 bases spanning the gap. Germline V CDR1 and CDR2: SEHNR, FQNEAQ (reference sequence). CDR3 sequence (DNA): TGTGCCAGCAGCCATAGAACAGAGGGCTATGGCTACACCTTC. Its translation: CASSHRTEGYGYTF. Variable domain in full (rest from reference TRBV7-9 and TRBJ1-2): DTGVSQNPRHKITKRGQNVTFRCDPISEHNRLYWYRQTLGQGPEFLTYFQNEAQLEKSRLLSDRFSAERPKGSFSTLEIQRTEQGDSAMYLCASSHRTEGYGYTFGSGTRLTVV.

The rearrangement uses TRBV10-3 and TRBJ2-2; perhaps TRBD1 as D (6 bases). V shed 4 bases and J shed 0 bases, with 12 bases lying between them. The CDR3 length is 16 residues. The V gene's germline CDR1 is ENHRY and CDR2 SYGVKD. CDR3 nucleotides: TGTGCCATCAGTGCTTTCGAGGGGGCGAACACCGGGGAGCTGTTTTTT. This sequence encodes CAISAFEGANTGELFF.

The rearrangement joins TRBV2 to TRBJ2-5; the D gene is possibly TRBD1 (5 bases). Trimming stripped 2 bases from V and 3 bases from J, with 7 bases between. The CDR3 is made up of 13 amino acids. Per germline, CDR1 SNHLY and CDR2 FYNNEI. CDR3 in amino acids: CASSEQGEETQYF. CDR3 sequence (DNA): TGTGCCAGCAGTGAACAGGGCGAAGAGACCCAGTACTTC. The full variable domain, completed using reference TRBV2 and TRBJ2-5, is EPEVTQTPSHQVTQMGQEVILRCVPISNHLYFYWYRQILGQKVEFLVSFYNNEISEKSEIFDDQFSVERPDGSNFTLKIRSTKLEDSAMYFCASSEQGEETQYFGPGTRLLVL.

The genes are TRBV7-2 and TRBJ1-2; 7 positions match TRBD1. In germline, CDR1 is SGHTA, CDR2 FQGNSA. This CDR3 has 15 residues. V was pared by 5 bases and J by 3 bases, with 9 bases of the junction left unmatched. CDR3: CASSPRQGWDYGYTF. The CDR3 region has the DNA TGTGCCAGCAGCCCACGACAGGGTTGGGACTATGGCTACACCTTC.